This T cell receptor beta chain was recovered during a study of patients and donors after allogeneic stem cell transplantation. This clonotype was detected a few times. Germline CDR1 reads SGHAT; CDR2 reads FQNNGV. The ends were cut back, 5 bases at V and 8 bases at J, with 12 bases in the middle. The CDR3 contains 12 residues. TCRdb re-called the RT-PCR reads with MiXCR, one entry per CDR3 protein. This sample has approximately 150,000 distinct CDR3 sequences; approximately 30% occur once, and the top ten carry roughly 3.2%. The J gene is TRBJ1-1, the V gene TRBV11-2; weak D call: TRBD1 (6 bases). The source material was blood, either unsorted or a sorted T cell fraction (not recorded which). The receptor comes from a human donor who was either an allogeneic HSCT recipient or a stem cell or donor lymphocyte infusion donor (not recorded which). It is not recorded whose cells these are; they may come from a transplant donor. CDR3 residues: CASSHRAPEAFF. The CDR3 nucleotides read TGTGCCAGCAGCCACAGGGCACCCGAAGCTTTCTTT.